What follows are 31 T cell receptor beta chains derived from one specimen sequenced in a study of CD8 T cells in Susac syndrome. RNA, at about 0.45 to 1 ug, was reverse transcribed with random hexamers. TCRdb independently ran MiXCR on the immunoSEQ multiplex PCR reads; one entry per CDR3 protein. The table records about 300,000 distinct CDR3 sequences, about 91% of them present only once. The sample taken for sequencing was CD4+ T cells from PBMCs. The receptors were sampled from a human donor with multiple sclerosis.

V is TRBV5-6 and J is TRBJ2-2, with 8 bases that match TRBD1. The V gene's germline CDR1 is SGHDT and CDR2 YYEEEE. Losses at the gene ends were 0 bases for V and 3 bases for J; bases not matched to a gene: 1. CDR3 size: 15 residues. The CDR3 loop is CASSLGDRHTGELFF. DNA of the CDR3: TGTGCCAGCAGCTTGGGGGACAGGCACACCGGGGAGCTGTTTTTT.

This clonotype was counted once. The V gene is TRBV18, the J gene TRBJ1-4; 9 bases fit TRBD1. V was clipped by 3 bases and J by 8 bases; unmatched bases: 7. Germline values: CDR1 KGHSH, CDR2 LQKENI. There are 15 residues in the CDR3. DNA of the CDR3: TGTGCCAGCTCACCGGGACAGGGAGGGGTCGAAAAACTGTTTTTT. This gives the protein CASSPGQGGVEKLFF.

The chain carries TRBV5-4 and TRBJ1-1, with TRBD1 matching over 10 bases. V shed 4 bases and J 5 bases; nucleotides not matched to a gene: 2. The CDR3 is made up of 13 amino acids. Germline V CDR1 and CDR2: SGHNT, YYREEE (reference sequence). The CDR3 region has the DNA TGTGCCAGCAGCAAGGGACAGGGGACTGAAGCTTTCTTT. It encodes CASSKGQGTEAFF.

In this sample, this clonotype turned up a few times. V and J are TRBV18 and TRBJ2-2; D possibly corresponds to TRBD1 (6 bases). The V gene's germline CDR1 is KGHSH and CDR2 LQKENI. There are 14 residues in the CDR3. The germline V and J ends were trimmed by 3 bases and 1 base, with 6 bases remaining between them. The DNA of the CDR3 is TGTGCCAGCTCACCGGGACAGAACACCGGGGAGCTGTTTTTT. Protein: CASSPGQNTGELFF.

The rearrangement uses TRBV4-3 and TRBJ1-5; a weak D match, TRBD1 (5 bases). V lost 4 bases to trimming and J lost 6 bases, with 16 bases between them. Germline-derived CDR1 and CDR2 are LGHNA and YSLEER. This CDR3 has 15 residues. The CDR3 DNA sequence: TGCGCCAGCAGCCCCACCCATAGGGGTGGTCAGCCCCAGCATTTT. It encodes CASSPTHRGGQPQHF.

The chain couples TRBV28 to TRBJ2-1, with D possibly TRBD2 on 6 matching bases. V was cut by 7 bases and J by 6 bases, with 22 bases left in between. The germline V gene encodes CDR1 MDHEN and CDR2 SYDVKM. This CDR3 is 16 amino acids long. CDR3 sequence: CASKPPPGEDRNEQFF. CDR3 nucleotides: TGTGCCAGCAAGCCCCCCCCGGGGGAGGACCGCAATGAGCAGTTCTTC.

V is TRBV7-8 and J is TRBJ2-7; 7 nucleotides match TRBD1. The V segment lost 5 bases and the J segment 2 bases; nucleotides outside the gene matches: 6. CDR3 length: 14 residues. In germline, CDR1 is SGHVS, CDR2 FQNEAQ. The CDR3 spells CASSRGQLTYEQYF. For the CDR3, the DNA is TGTGCCAGCAGCCGGGGACAGTTGACCTACGAGCAGTACTTC.

V usage is TRBV30 and J usage is TRBJ2-7, with D possibly TRBD2 on 6 matching bases. Trimming took off 4 bases at V and 3 bases at J, with 13 bases between the two ends. This CDR3 contains 13 residues. Germline-derived CDR1 and CDR2 are GTSNPN and SVGIG (reference sequence). CDR3 loop: CAWTRDLLYEQYF. In nucleotides, the CDR3 is TGTGCCTGGACCAGGGACTTACTCTACGAGCAGTACTTC.

The chain links TRBV6-1 to TRBJ1-1, with 7 positions matching TRBD1. Losses at the gene ends were 6 bases for V and 1 base for J; bases not matched to a gene: 5. Per germline, CDR1 MNHNS and CDR2 SASEGT. This CDR3 has 14 amino acids. CDR3 DNA sequence: TGTGCCAGCAGCTGGGACAGTGGGAACACTGAAGCTTTCTTT. Its protein is CASSWDSGNTEAFF.

This chain joins TRBV4-2 and TRBJ2-5; D may correspond to TRBD1 or TRBD2 (6 bases each). V gave up 6 bases and J gave up 5 bases, with 19 bases separating them. The CDR3 is made up of 15 amino acids. Germline V gene data show CDR1 as LGHNA and CDR2 as YNFKEQ. The CDR3 loop is CASSPEGGFEETQYF. The CDR3 bases are TGTGCCAGCAGTCCCGAGGGGGGTTTTGAGGAGACCCAGTACTTC.

The chain carries TRBV19 and TRBJ2-6; 8 nucleotides align to TRBD1. CDR1 LNHDA and CDR2 SQIVND come from the germline V gene (reference sequence). The V and J ends lost 6 bases and 2 bases, in that order; junction bases with no gene match: 0. This CDR3 is built from 14 residues. The CDR3 DNA reads as TGTGCCAGTAGGGACAGGGCTGGGGCCAACGTCCTGACTTTC. Amino acid sequence: CASRDRAGANVLTF.

This chain links TRBV14 with TRBJ2-1, with TRBD1 matching over 8 bases. Trimming at V came to 3 bases and at J to 0 bases, leaving 10 bases not matched to a gene. The CDR3 spans 18 residues. In germline, CDR1 is SGHDN, CDR2 FVKESK. The CDR3 DNA follows: TGTGCCAGCAGCCACCGGAACAGACAGGGGAGCTCCTACAATGAGCAGTTCTTC. It yields the protein CASSHRNRQGSSYNEQFF.

This chain links TRBV7-2 with TRBJ2-7; D gene unclear. Germline V CDR1 and CDR2: SGHTA, FQGNSA. V was trimmed by 5 bases and J by 0 bases, leaving 11 bases between them. This CDR3 has 14 amino acids. CDR3 coding DNA: TGTGCCAGCAGCCATGGACCGACCTCCTACGAGCAGTACTTC. Its translation: CASSHGPTSYEQYF.

This clonotype was seen just once. The junction does not match germline at one end; this may be a read error. V is TRBV14 and J is TRBJ1-1; no firm D call. The CDR3 is 15 amino acids. Germline V gives CDR1 SGHDN, CDR2 FVKESK. The CDR3 nucleotides read TGTGCCAGCAGCAGGAGGGCAGGCCTGAACACTGAAGCCTTCTTT. Its translation: CASSRRAGLNTEAFF.

The chain links TRBV2 to TRBJ2-1; 9 nucleotides agree with TRBD1. The CDR3 runs 14 residues. The germline gives CDR1 SNHLY, CDR2 FYNNEI. J lost 9 bases, V lost 7 bases, and 10 bases had no gene match. The CDR3 DNA is TGTGCCAGCACTCTCTGGATGACAGGGGGTGAGCAGTTCTTC. It is translated as CASTLWMTGGEQFF.

The chain is built from TRBV5-1 and TRBJ1-2, with D possibly TRBD1 on 6 matching bases. The V gene lost 0 bases and the J gene lost 4 bases, with 13 bases spanning the gap. This CDR3 comprises 15 residues. Germline V lookup: CDR1 SGHRS, CDR2 YFSETQ. The CDR3 coding sequence is TGCGCCAGCAGCTTGGGATTCGACAGGAGCTATGGCTACACCTTC. Residues: CASSLGFDRSYGYTF.

The J gene is TRBJ2-3, the V gene TRBV2; 10 bases map to TRBD2. The CDR3 covers 16 residues. From germline, CDR1 is SNHLY and CDR2 FYNNEI. V lost 6 bases to trimming and J lost 2 bases; unmatched junction nucleotides: 8. CDR3 bases: TGTGCCAGCAGGGATGGGACTAGCGTAAACACAGATACGCAGTATTTT. It codes for CASRDGTSVNTDTQYF.

Concerning this clonotype: At one end the junction does not follow the germline gene, possibly because of a read error. This CDR3 reads CASSPPRGSNKKLFF. The DNA of the CDR3 is TGTGCCAGCTCACCACCACGAGGGTCTAATAAAAAACTGTTTTTT. V and J are TRBV18 and TRBJ1-4; no firm D call. Germline CDR1 and CDR2: KGHSH and LQKENI. This CDR3 comprises 15 residues.

The rearrangement uses TRBV28 and TRBJ2-7; D is ambiguous. Trimming took 3 bases from V and 6 from J, leaving 15 bases between them. Germline assignment: CDR1 MDHEN and CDR2 SYDVKM. The CDR3 loop spans 14 amino acids. CDR3 sequence (DNA): TGTGCCAGCAGTTTTAACAGTCGCCCCACCGAGCAGTACTTC. Amino acids: CASSFNSRPTEQYF.

This clonotype was detected once. This chain uses TRBV19 with TRBJ1-2; no clear D gene. The CDR3 spans 13 residues. Germline assignment: CDR1 LNHDA and CDR2 SQIVND (reference sequence). V lost 1 base to trimming and J lost 8 bases, with 11 bases between them. CDR3: CASSIGIQLGYTF. CDR3 nucleotides: TGTGCCAGTAGTATAGGAATACAGTTGGGCTACACCTTC.

The J gene is TRBJ1-3, the V gene TRBV6-5, with D unresolved. This CDR3 is 14 amino acids long. Germline loops: CDR1 MNHEY, CDR2 SVGAGI. V lost 2 bases, J lost 2 bases, and 7 bases lay in between. The CDR3 spells CASSYVGTGNTIYF. Here the CDR3 DNA reads TGTGCCAGCAGTTACGTGGGAACTGGAAACACCATATATTTT.

This clonotype was seen once. V is TRBV21-1 and J is TRBJ2-5. TRBV21-1 is a documented pseudogene. This CDR3 comprises 14 residues. CDR3 coding DNA: TGTGCCAGCAGCACCCAAAACAGTCAAGAGACCCAGTACTTC. Its protein is CASSTQNSQETQYF.

The chain recombines TRBV20-1 with TRBJ2-3, with 7 bases lining up with TRBD2. The germline gives CDR1 DFQATT, CDR2 SNEGSKA (reference sequence). V lost 4 bases and J lost 2; bases outside the gene matches: 9. The CDR3 contains 15 residues. CDR3: CSAILPGLPTDTQYF. CDR3 nucleotide sequence: TGCAGTGCTATACTTCCGGGACTACCCACAGATACGCAGTATTTT.

This chain links TRBV14 with TRBJ2-5, with 7 bases fitting TRBD1. CDR1 is SGHDN and CDR2 is FVKESK in the germline V gene. The V and J ends lost 3 bases and 5 bases, in that order; junction bases with no gene match: 9. CDR3 length: 15 residues. As DNA, the CDR3 is TGTGCCAGCAGCCACTTGACAGGGATTGTGGAGACCCAGTACTTC. It encodes CASSHLTGIVETQYF. The full variable domain, rest sourced from reference TRBV14 and TRBJ2-5, is EAGVTQFPSHSVIEKGQTVTLRCDPISGHDNLYWYRRVMGKEIKFLLHFVKESKQDESGMPNNRFLAERTGGTYSTLKVQPAELEDSGVYFCASSHLTGIVETQYFGPGTRLLVL.

The chain links TRBV3-1 to TRBJ2-7; either TRBD1 or TRBD2 may supply D (5 bases each). CDR3 length: 15 amino acids. Germline CDR1 is LGHDT and CDR2 is YNNKEL (reference sequence). The V gene lost 4 bases and the J gene lost 4 bases, with 17 bases spanning the gap. CDR3 DNA sequence: TGTGCCAGCAGCCGAGAGGGGCCCTCAGGTTACGAGCAGTACTTC. Encoded protein: CASSREGPSGYEQYF.

The rearrangement links TRBV20-1 to TRBJ2-4; D unclear. The CDR3 spans 14 residues. CDR1 DFQATT and CDR2 SNEGSKA come from the germline V gene (reference sequence). Trimming stripped 0 bases from V and 8 bases from J, with 14 bases between. The CDR3 coding sequence is TGCAGTGCTAGAGAAACGGAAGCGTGGGACATTCAGTACTTC. Its protein is CSARETEAWDIQYF.

The gene calls are TRBV7-2 and TRBJ2-5; 7 bases align to TRBD2. Germline loops: CDR1 SGHTA, CDR2 FQGNSA. Losses at the gene ends were 4 bases for V and 4 bases for J; bases not matched to a gene: 9. The CDR3 contains 15 residues. CDR3 protein: CASSSSRTRRETQYF. CDR3 nucleotide sequence: TGTGCCAGCAGCTCTAGCCGGACTAGGAGAGAGACCCAGTACTTC.

The chain couples TRBV5-1 to TRBJ1-4; D perhaps matches TRBD1 (6 bases). CDR1 is SGHRS, CDR2 YFSETQ, per germline. This CDR3 spans 15 amino acids. Trimming removed 0 bases from V and 7 bases from J, with 13 bases in between. The CDR3 DNA sequence: TGCGCCAGCAGCTTGGGTCCACAGGGCGGTGAAAAACTGTTTTTT. It encodes CASSLGPQGGEKLFF.

This clonotype has a handful of counts. V gene TRBV5-6 combines with J gene TRBJ2-6; perhaps TRBD2 as D (5 bases). This CDR3 spans 15 amino acids. Germline lookup yields CDR1 SGHDT and CDR2 YYEEEE. The germline V and J ends were trimmed by 1 base and 2 bases, with 7 bases remaining between them. CDR3 in amino acids: CASSLSGTGANVLTF. Here the CDR3 DNA reads TGTGCCAGCAGCTTGAGCGGAACTGGGGCCAACGTCCTGACTTTC. The whole variable domain, remainder taken from reference TRBV5-6 and TRBJ2-6, is DAGVTQSPTHLIKTRGQQVTLRCSPKSGHDTVSWYQQALGQGPQFIFQYYEEEERQRGNFPDRFSGHQFPNYSSELNVNALLLGDSALYLCASSLSGTGANVLTFGAGSRLTVL.

This rearrangement joins TRBV20-1 to TRBJ1-5; possible D gene TRBD1, 5 bases. The CDR3 spans 14 residues. CDR1 DFQATT and CDR2 SNEGSKA come from the germline V gene (reference sequence). V shed 3 bases and J shed 3 bases, with 12 bases lying between them. The CDR3 is CSASRGVNNQPQHF. For the CDR3, the DNA is TGCAGTGCTAGTCGAGGGGTCAACAATCAGCCCCAGCATTTT.

This clonotype was counted once. The chain has TRBV10-3 and TRBJ1-3, with a possible D match to TRBD1 (6 bases). Germline V CDR1 and CDR2: ENHRY, SYGVKD. Trimming cost V 10 bases and J 4 bases, with 14 bases left between them. This CDR3 comprises 13 residues. CDR3 DNA sequence: TGTGCCACCGAATGGACAGACGGAAACACCATATATTTT. Encoded protein: CATEWTDGNTIYF.